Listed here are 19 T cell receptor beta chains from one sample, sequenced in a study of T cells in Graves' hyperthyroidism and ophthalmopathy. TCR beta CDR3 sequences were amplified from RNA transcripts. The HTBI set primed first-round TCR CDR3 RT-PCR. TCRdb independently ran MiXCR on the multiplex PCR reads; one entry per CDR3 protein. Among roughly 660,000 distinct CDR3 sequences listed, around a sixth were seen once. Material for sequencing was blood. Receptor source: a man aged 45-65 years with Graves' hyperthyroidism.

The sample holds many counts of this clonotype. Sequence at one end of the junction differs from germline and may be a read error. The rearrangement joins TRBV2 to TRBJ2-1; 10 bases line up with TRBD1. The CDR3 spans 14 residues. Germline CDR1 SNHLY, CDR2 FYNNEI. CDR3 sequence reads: CASRDRGPHNEQFF. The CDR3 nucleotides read TGTGCCAGCCGTGACAGGGGGCCTCACAATGAGCAGTTCTTC.

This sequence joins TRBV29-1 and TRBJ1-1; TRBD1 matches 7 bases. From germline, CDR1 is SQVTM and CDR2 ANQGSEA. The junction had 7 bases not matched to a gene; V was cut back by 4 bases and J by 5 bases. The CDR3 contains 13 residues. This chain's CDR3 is CSVVRQGGTEAFF. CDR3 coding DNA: TGCAGCGTTGTACGGCAGGGGGGGACTGAAGCTTTCTTT.

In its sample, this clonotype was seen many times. CDR3 in DNA: TGTGCCAGCTCACCCGTGGGGATGGGTGAGCAGTTCTTC. Its protein product is CASSPVGMGEQFF. The chain joins TRBV18 to TRBJ2-1, with no clear D. The CDR3 extends over 13 amino acids. The germline V and J ends were trimmed by 3 bases and 9 bases, with 12 bases remaining between them. Germline CDR1 is KGHSH and CDR2 is LQKENI. Full variable domain (remainder filled in from reference TRBV18 and TRBJ2-1): NAGVMQNPRHLVRRRGQEARLRCSPMKGHSHVYWYRQLPEEGLKFMVYLQKENIIDESGMPKERFSAEFPKEGPSILRIQQVVRGDSAAYFCASSPVGMGEQFFGPGTRLTVL.

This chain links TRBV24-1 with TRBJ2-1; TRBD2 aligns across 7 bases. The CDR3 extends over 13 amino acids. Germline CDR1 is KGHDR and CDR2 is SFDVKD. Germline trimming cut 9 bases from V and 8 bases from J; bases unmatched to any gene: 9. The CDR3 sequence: CATRDYRRDEQFF. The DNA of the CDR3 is TGTGCCACCCGGGACTATCGTCGTGATGAGCAGTTCTTC.

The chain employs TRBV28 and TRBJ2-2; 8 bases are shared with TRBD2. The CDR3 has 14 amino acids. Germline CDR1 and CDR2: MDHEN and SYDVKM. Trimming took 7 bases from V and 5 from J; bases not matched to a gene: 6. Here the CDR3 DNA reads TGTGCCAGCAACCGGGAGGGCGGGACCGGGGAGCTGTTTTTT. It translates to CASNREGGTGELFF.

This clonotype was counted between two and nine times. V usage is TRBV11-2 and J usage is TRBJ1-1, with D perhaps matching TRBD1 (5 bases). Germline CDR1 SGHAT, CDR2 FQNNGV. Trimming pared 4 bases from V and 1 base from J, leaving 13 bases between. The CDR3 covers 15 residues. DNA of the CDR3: TGTGCCAGCAGCTACGAGGGGTTGGAGAACACTGAAGCTTTCTTT. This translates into CASSYEGLENTEAFF. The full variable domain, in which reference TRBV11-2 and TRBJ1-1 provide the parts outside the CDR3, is EAGVAQSPRYKIIEKRQSVAFWCNPISGHATLYWYQQILGQGPKLLIQFQNNGVVDDSQLPKDRFSAERLKGVDSTLKIQPAKLEDSAVYLCASSYEGLENTEAFFGQGTRLTVV.

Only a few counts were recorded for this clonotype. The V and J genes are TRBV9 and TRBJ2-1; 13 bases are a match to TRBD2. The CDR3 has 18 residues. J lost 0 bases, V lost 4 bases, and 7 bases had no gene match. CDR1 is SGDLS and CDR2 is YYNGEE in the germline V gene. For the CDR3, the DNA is TGTGCCAGCAGCCAAGGACTAGCGGGAGATAGCTCCTACAATGAGCAGTTCTTC. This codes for CASSQGLAGDSSYNEQFF.

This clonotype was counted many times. CDR3 DNA sequence: TGTGCCAGCAGCTTTGGCAGGGGGCGTTCACCCCTCCACTTT. Encoded protein: CASSFGRGRSPLHF. The chain joins TRBV11-1 to TRBJ1-6; 8 nucleotides align to TRBD1. The CDR3 spans 14 residues. From germline, CDR1 is SGHAT and CDR2 FQDESV (reference sequence). The J segment lost 9 bases and the V segment lost 3 bases, leaving 4 bases of the junction unmatched. Full variable domain (outside the CDR3, taken from reference TRBV11-1 and TRBJ1-6): EAEVAQSPRYKITEKSQAVAFWCDPISGHATLYWYRQILGQGPELLVQFQDESVVDDSQLPKDRFSAERLKGVDSTLKIQPAELGDSAMYLCASSFGRGRSPLHFGNGTRLTVT.

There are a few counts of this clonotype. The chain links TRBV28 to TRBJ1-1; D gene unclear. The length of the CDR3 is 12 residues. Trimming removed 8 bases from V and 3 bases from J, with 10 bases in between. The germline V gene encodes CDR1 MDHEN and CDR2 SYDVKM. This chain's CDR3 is CASRMLDTEAFF. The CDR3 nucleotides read TGTGCCAGCCGGATGTTAGACACTGAAGCTTTCTTT.

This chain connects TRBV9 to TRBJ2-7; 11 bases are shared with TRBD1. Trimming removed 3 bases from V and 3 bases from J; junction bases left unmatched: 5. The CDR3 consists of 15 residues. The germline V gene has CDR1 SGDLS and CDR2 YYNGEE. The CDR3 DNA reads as TGTGCCAGCAGCGAGGGGACAGGGGGATACTACGAGCAGTACTTC. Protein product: CASSEGTGGYYEQYF.

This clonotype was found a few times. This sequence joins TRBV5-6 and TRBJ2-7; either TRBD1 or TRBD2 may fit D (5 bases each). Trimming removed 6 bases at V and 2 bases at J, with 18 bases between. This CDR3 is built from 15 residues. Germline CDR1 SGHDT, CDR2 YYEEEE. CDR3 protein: CASTLGASGPYEQYF. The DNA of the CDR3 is TGTGCCAGCACCCTCGGGGCATCAGGGCCCTACGAGCAGTACTTC.

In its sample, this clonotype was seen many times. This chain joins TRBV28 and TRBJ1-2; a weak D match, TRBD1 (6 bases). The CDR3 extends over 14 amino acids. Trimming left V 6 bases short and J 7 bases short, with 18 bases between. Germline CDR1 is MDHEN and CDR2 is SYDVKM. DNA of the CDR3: TGTGCCAGCAGAAATAGGGGGGCTCGAGGTGGCTACACCTTC. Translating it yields CASRNRGARGGYTF.

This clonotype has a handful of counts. For the CDR3, the DNA is TGTGCCAGCAAACGGGACAGGGTTGTCTCCGGGGAGCTGTTTTTT. This sequence encodes CASKRDRVVSGELFF. This rearrangement joins TRBV6-2 or TRBV6-3 to TRBJ2-2; 9 nucleotides agree with TRBD1. This CDR3 is built from 15 residues. After removal of 7 bases from V and 6 bases from J, the junction contained 9 bases not matched to a gene. Germline CDR1 MNHEY, CDR2 SVGEGT.

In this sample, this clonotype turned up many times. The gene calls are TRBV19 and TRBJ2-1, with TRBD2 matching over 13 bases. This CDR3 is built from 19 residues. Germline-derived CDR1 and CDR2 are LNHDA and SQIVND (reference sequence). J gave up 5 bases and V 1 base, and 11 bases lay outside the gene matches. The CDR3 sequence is CASSIVGTSGMGTNNEQFF. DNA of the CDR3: TGTGCCAGTAGTATAGTCGGGACTAGCGGGATGGGGACCAACAATGAGCAGTTCTTC.

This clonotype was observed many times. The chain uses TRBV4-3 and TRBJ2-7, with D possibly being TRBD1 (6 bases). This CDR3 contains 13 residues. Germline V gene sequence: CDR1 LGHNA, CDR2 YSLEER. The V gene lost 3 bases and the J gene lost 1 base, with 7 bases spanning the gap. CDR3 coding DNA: TGCGCCAGCAGCCACAGGGGTTCCTACGAGCAGTACTTC. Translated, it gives CASSHRGSYEQYF.

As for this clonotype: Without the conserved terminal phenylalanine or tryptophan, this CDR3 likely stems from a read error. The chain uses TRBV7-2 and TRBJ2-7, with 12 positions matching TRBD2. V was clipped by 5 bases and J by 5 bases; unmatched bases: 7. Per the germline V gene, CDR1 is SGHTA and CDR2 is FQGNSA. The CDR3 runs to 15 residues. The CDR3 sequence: CASSPRLAGAHEQYL. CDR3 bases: TGTGCCAGCAGCCCACGACTAGCGGGAGCGCACGAGCAGTACCTC.

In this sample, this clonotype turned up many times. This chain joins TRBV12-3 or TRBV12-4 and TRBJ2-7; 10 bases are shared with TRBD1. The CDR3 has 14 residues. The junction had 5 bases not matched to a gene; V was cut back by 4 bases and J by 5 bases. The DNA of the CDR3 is TGTGCCAGCAGTTCTTGGGACAGGGGACACGAGCAGTACTTC. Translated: CASSSWDRGHEQYF.

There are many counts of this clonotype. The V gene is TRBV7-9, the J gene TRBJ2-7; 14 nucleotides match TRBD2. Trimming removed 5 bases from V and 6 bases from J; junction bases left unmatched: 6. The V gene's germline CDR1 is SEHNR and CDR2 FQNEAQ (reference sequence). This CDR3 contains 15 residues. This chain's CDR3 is CASSAGTSGSGEQYF. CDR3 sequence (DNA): TGTGCCAGCAGCGCCGGGACTAGCGGGAGTGGCGAGCAGTACTTC. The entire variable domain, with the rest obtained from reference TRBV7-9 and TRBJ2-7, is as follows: DTGVSQNPRHKITKRGQNVTFRCDPISEHNRLYWYRQTLGQGPEFLTYFQNEAQLEKSRLLSDRFSAERPKGSFSTLEIQRTEQGDSAMYLCASSAGTSGSGEQYFGPGTRLTVT.

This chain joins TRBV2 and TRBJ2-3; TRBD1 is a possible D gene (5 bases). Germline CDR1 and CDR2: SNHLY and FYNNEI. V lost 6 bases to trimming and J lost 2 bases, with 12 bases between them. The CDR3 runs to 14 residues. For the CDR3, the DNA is TGTGCCAGCAGAAGGACACGCTCCACAGATACGCAGTATTTT. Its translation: CASRRTRSTDTQYF.